A single sample gave rise to the 15 T cell receptor beta chains below, sequenced in a study of neurological immune-mediated disorders. MiXCR, applied by TCRdb to the 5' RACE reads, yields one record per CDR3 protein. The sample records 69,000 or so distinct CDR3 sequences, about 5% being singletons. Material: PBMCs. The receptors originated from a woman aged 70-85 years with multiple sclerosis.

This clonotype was detected many times. The chain carries TRBV20-1 and TRBJ2-7; tentative D call: TRBD1 (6 bases). The CDR3 sequence is 14 residues long. CDR1 DFQATT and CDR2 SNEGSKA come from the germline V gene (reference sequence). V lost 1 base, J lost 8 bases, and 18 bases lay in between. The CDR3 reads CSARGTARQMQQYF. CDR3 sequence (DNA): TGCAGTGCTAGAGGGACAGCCCGACAGATGCAGCAGTACTTC.

The chain uses TRBV6-6 and TRBJ2-4; 8 bases map to TRBD2. The germline gives CDR1 MNHNY, CDR2 SVGAGI (reference sequence). The CDR3 runs 14 residues. This chain's CDR3 is CGVTAGTSGNIQYF. CDR3 nucleotides: TGTGGAGTTACGGCCGGGACTAGTGGAAACATTCAGTACTTC.

This clonotype was observed many times. This rearrangement joins TRBV5-6 to TRBJ2-1; 10 bases map to TRBD1. V gave up 2 bases and J gave up 6 bases; unmatched junction bases: 5. CDR3 length: 15 amino acids. Germline V lookup: CDR1 SGHDT, CDR2 YYEEEE. CDR3 residues: CASSFFGTGVNEQFF. The CDR3 DNA sequence: TGTGCCAGCAGCTTTTTCGGGACAGGGGTCAATGAGCAGTTCTTC.

Only a few counts were recorded for this clonotype. CDR3 DNA: TGTGCCAGCAGCCAAAGGTCCGGGACAGGTGCAACTAATGAAAAACTGTTTTTT. Its protein is CASSQRSGTGATNEKLFF. This chain uses TRBV3-1 with TRBJ1-4, with 8 bases fitting TRBD1. CDR1 is LGHDT and CDR2 is YNNKEL in the germline V gene (reference sequence). This CDR3 spans 18 amino acids. The V segment lost 2 bases and the J segment 0 bases; nucleotides outside the gene matches: 8.

This clonotype was picked up many times. J is TRBJ1-2 and V is TRBV7-9, with 7 nucleotides matching TRBD1. The CDR3 totals 17 residues. In germline, CDR1 is SEHNR, CDR2 FQNEAQ (reference sequence). J lost 2 bases, V lost 4 bases, and 13 bases had no gene match. The CDR3: CASSSGDGTVLNYGYTF. CDR3 nucleotide sequence: TGTGCCAGCAGCTCCGGTGATGGGACAGTTCTCAACTATGGCTACACCTTC.

This clonotype was found many times. The chain links TRBV18 to TRBJ2-5; D may be TRBD1 or TRBD2 (5 bases each). This CDR3 is built from 13 residues. In germline, CDR1 is KGHSH, CDR2 LQKENI. V was trimmed by 1 base and J by 2 bases, leaving 5 bases between them. The CDR3 sequence is CASSPRGQETQYF. As DNA, the CDR3 is TGTGCCAGCTCACCACGGGGGCAAGAGACCCAGTACTTC.

This clonotype has at least ten counts. The chain recombines TRBV7-9 with TRBJ2-2; TRBD2 aligns across 8 bases. Trimming took 3 bases from V and 4 from J; bases not matched to a gene: 7. The CDR3 totals 16 residues. The germline CDR1 and CDR2 sequences are SEHNR and FQNEAQ (reference sequence). The CDR3 sequence: CASSFLREGGTGELFF. The CDR3 DNA sequence: TGTGCCAGCAGCTTTCTTCGGGAGGGAGGCACCGGGGAGCTGTTTTTT.

This clonotype was counted at least ten times. The rearrangement joins TRBV5-1 to TRBJ1-4; 7 bases agree with TRBD1. Unmatched junction bases numbered 8, after V lost 4 bases and J lost 5 bases. The germline gives CDR1 SGHRS, CDR2 YFSETQ. CDR3 length: 15 amino acids. CDR3 in amino acids: CASSTGDRQNEKLFF. CDR3 bases: TGCGCCAGCAGCACCGGGGACAGACAAAATGAAAAACTGTTTTTT. Full variable domain (remainder filled in from reference TRBV5-1 and TRBJ1-4): KAGVTQTPRYLIKTRGQQVTLSCSPISGHRSVSWYQQTPGQGLQFLFEYFSETQRNKGNFPGRFSGRQFSNSRSEMNVSTLELGDSALYLCASSTGDRQNEKLFFGSGTQLSVL.

There are many counts of this clonotype. This rearrangement joins TRBV5-1 to TRBJ2-3; 11 bases map to TRBD2. CDR1 is SGHRS and CDR2 is YFSETQ in the germline V gene. The CDR3 length is 17 residues. V shed 4 bases and J 1 base; nucleotides not matched to a gene: 8. The CDR3 DNA reads TGCGCCAGCAGCGGAGGGACTAGCGGAAGGGGCACAGATACGCAGTATTTT. Its translation: CASSGGTSGRGTDTQYF.

This clonotype has a count of ten or more. V is TRBV5-1 and J is TRBJ2-5, with D possibly matching TRBD1 (6 bases). CDR3 length: 14 amino acids. The V and J ends lost 4 bases and 2 bases respectively, with 12 bases between them. Per the germline V gene, CDR1 is SGHRS and CDR2 is YFSETQ. The CDR3 bases are TGCGCCAGCAGCATATTGGACAGTCAAGAGACCCAGTACTTC. Translating it yields CASSILDSQETQYF.

In this sample, this clonotype turned up many times. The rearrangement uses TRBV29-1 and TRBJ2-4; 7 bases align to TRBD1. The V and J ends lost 2 bases and 5 bases, in that order; junction bases with no gene match: 3. This CDR3 is built from 13 residues. In germline, CDR1 is SQVTM, CDR2 ANQGSEA. CDR3 sequence reads: CSVERDRENIQYF. The DNA of the CDR3 is TGCAGCGTTGAACGAGACAGGGAAAACATTCAGTACTTC.

This chain links TRBV5-1 with TRBJ1-1; D gene unclear. Trimming removed 4 bases at V and 0 bases at J, with 13 bases between. CDR3 size: 15 residues. CDR1 is SGHRS, CDR2 YFSETQ, per germline. The CDR3 DNA reads as TGCGCCAGCAGCCTGGGCCCTGCGATGAACACTGAAGCTTTCTTT. It codes for CASSLGPAMNTEAFF.

This clonotype has ten or more counts. This chain connects TRBV5-1 to TRBJ2-2; D unclear. CDR1 SGHRS and CDR2 YFSETQ come from the germline V gene. V was pared by 5 bases and J by 0 bases, with 11 bases between. There are 15 residues in the CDR3. In nucleotides, the CDR3 is TGCGCCAGCAGAACGTCCGTAACGAACACCGGGGAGCTGTTTTTT. Protein: CASRTSVTNTGELFF.

This clonotype was recorded at least ten times. The V call is TRBV7-2, the J call TRBJ2-7; D remains unclear. The germline V gene has CDR1 SGHTA and CDR2 FQGNSA. The germline V and J ends were trimmed by 1 base and 0 bases, with 4 bases remaining between them. This CDR3 is 13 amino acids long. CDR3 DNA sequence: TGTGCCAGCAGCTTAGGGGACTCCTACGAGCAGTACTTC. Protein sequence: CASSLGDSYEQYF.

The sample holds many counts of this clonotype. V usage is TRBV4-3 and J usage is TRBJ2-1; D is perhaps TRBD2 (6 bases). CDR1 and CDR2 (germline): LGHNA, YSLEER. V was shortened by 3 bases and J by 3 bases, with 9 bases between the two germline ends. CDR3 size: 14 residues. The CDR3 spells CASSHGGDYNEQFF. DNA of the CDR3: TGCGCCAGCAGCCACGGGGGAGACTACAATGAGCAGTTCTTC.